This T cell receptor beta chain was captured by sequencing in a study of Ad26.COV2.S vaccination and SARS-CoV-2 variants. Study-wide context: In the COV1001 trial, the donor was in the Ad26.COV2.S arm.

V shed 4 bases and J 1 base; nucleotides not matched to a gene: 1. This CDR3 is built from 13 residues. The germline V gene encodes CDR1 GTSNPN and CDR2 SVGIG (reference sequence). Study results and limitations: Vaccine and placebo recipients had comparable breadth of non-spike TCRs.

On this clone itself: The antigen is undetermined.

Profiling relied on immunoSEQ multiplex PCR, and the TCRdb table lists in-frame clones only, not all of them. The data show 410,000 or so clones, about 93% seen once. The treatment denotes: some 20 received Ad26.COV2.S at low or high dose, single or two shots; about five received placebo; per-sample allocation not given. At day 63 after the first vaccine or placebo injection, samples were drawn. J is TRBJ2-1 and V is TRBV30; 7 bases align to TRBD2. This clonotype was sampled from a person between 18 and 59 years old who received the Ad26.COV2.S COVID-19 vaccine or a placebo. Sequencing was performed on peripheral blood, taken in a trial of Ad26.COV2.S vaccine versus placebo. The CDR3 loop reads CAWNSGSYNEQFF. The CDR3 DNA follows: TGTGCCTGGAATAGCGGGTCCTACAATGAGCAGTTCTTC.